The text below deals with one T cell receptor beta chain. The record originates from a study of OX40 agonist ivuxolimab in advanced cancers. The germline gives CDR1 ENHRY, CDR2 SYGVKD. The CDR3 sequence is 16 residues long. The J segment lost 4 bases and the V segment lost 0 bases, leaving 5 bases of the junction unmatched. TCRdb's copy holds only in-frame clones and misses some; the assay was immunoSEQ multiplex PCR. There are 70,000 or so clones in the sample; about nine tenths occur only once, and around 2.7% lies in the top ten. This receptor was taken from an adult with an advanced solid tumor such as melanoma, head and neck, liver or kidney cancer. The V call is TRBV10-3, the J call TRBJ2-1; TRBD2 agrees at 8 bases. Sequencing was performed on CD4+ or CD8+ T cells sorted from blood, taken in a trial of the OX40 agonist ivuxolimab. This CDR3 is CAISESSLADYNEQFF. CDR3 bases: TGTGCCATCAGTGAGTCATCACTAGCGGATTACAATGAGCAGTTCTTC.